This TCR beta chain was found in a study of T cells in Graves' hyperthyroidism and ophthalmopathy. Germline V CDR1 and CDR2: DFQATT, SNEGSKA (reference sequence). V was shortened by 2 bases and J by 4 bases, with 14 bases between the two germline ends. The CDR3 loop spans 14 amino acids. Stable disease denoted Graves' hyperthyroidism without ophthalmopathy progression within 18 months. Those patients with uncontrolled infection, other autoimmune disease, pregnancy or lactation were excluded. TCR beta CDR3 regions were amplified from RNA transcripts. The HTBI primer set drove a first-round RT-PCR of the TCR CDR3. TCRdb reprocessed the multiplex PCR reads via MiXCR and lists one record per CDR3 protein. This sample carries about 520,000 distinct CDR3 sequences, about 20% of them seen once, and the ten largest clones take about 30%.

The sample consisted of blood. The chain employs TRBV20-1 and TRBJ1-2, with D possibly matching TRBD1 (5 bases). The TCR originated in a man younger than 30 with Graves' hyperthyroidism. CDR3 coding DNA: TGCAGTGCTAGAAGTGCGACAGTCGGCTATGGCTACACCTTC. Protein: CSARSATVGYGYTF.